These 19 T cell receptor beta chains came from one sample sequenced in a study of OX40 agonist ivuxolimab in advanced cancers. The library was produced with the immunoSEQ multiplex PCR assay. Here the immuneACCESS table is served through TCRdb, limited to in-frame sequences with V and J called. Missing clones are a known gap in these copies; in checked studies unresolved V genes cover under half, and the rest lacks a known reason. The sample table contains 50,000 to 75,000 clones; only one count was recorded for around nine tenths of them. 0.75% to 0.9% of the sample is held by the ten biggest clonotypes. This specimen was CD4+ or CD8+ T cells sorted from blood, taken in a trial of the OX40 agonist ivuxolimab. Every receptor here comes from an adult with an advanced solid tumor such as melanoma, head and neck, liver or kidney cancer.

The V call is TRBV5-1, the J call TRBJ1-6, with 7 bases lining up with TRBD1. The germline V gene has CDR1 SGHRS and CDR2 YFSETQ. CDR3 size: 15 residues. Unmatched junction bases numbered 4, after V lost 0 bases and J lost 7 bases. CDR3 in DNA: TGCGCCAGCAGCTTGGAGGGGGCGTGGAATTCACCCCTCCACTTT. This codes for CASSLEGAWNSPLHF.

This sequence joins TRBV7-3 and TRBJ2-2; D gene unclear. This CDR3 is built from 14 residues. Trimming shortened V by 5 bases and J by 1 base, and 8 bases separated the two germline ends. CDR1 is SGHTA and CDR2 is FQGTGA in the germline V gene. The CDR3 reads CASSPVQNTGELFF. CDR3 DNA: TGTGCCAGCAGCCCCGTACAGAACACCGGGGAGCTGTTTTTT.

The chain uses TRBV7-2 and TRBJ2-3; 11 bases agree with TRBD2. The germline CDR1 and CDR2 sequences are SGHTA and FQGNSA. Trimming removed 3 bases from V and 4 bases from J; junction bases left unmatched: 9. This CDR3 is 17 amino acids long. CDR3 region: CASSFIAGGLTADTQYF. In nucleotides, the CDR3 is TGTGCCAGCAGCTTTATAGCGGGGGGGCTAACGGCAGATACGCAGTATTTT.

The CDR3, as DNA: TGTGCCAGCTTTAACGGGCAGTCTCCTCGGGGTGGCTACACCTTC. Its translation: CASFNGQSPRGGYTF. The chain has TRBV2 and TRBJ1-2; unclear D gene. V was shortened by 8 bases and J by 7 bases, with 23 bases between the two germline ends. Germline V gene data show CDR1 as SNHLY and CDR2 as FYNNEI. This CDR3 spans 15 amino acids.

This rearrangement joins TRBV5-4 to TRBJ2-3; tentatively, D is TRBD1 or TRBD2 (5 bases each). CDR3 length equals 13 residues. Germline values: CDR1 SGHNT, CDR2 YYREEE (reference sequence). The V end was cut by 4 bases, the J end by 1 base, with 7 bases between. The CDR3 DNA reads TGTGCCAGCAGCGGGACCGGCACAGATACGCAGTATTTT. This encodes CASSGTGTDTQYF.

The genes are TRBV19 and TRBJ2-3; 12 bases match TRBD2. Germline V gene data show CDR1 as LNHDA and CDR2 as SQIVND (reference sequence). V was clipped by 5 bases and J by 4 bases; unmatched bases: 4. The CDR3 sequence is 15 residues long. The CDR3 reads CASSQTSGGSDTQYF. The CDR3 DNA follows: TGTGCCAGTAGTCAAACTAGCGGGGGGTCAGATACGCAGTATTTT.

This chain connects TRBV6-5 to TRBJ2-7; no firm D call. Germline V gene sequence: CDR1 MNHEY, CDR2 SVGAGI. The CDR3 is 15 amino acids. V was pared by 6 bases and J by 4 bases, with 19 bases between. CDR3 sequence: CASSTLQEIAYEQYF. The DNA for the CDR3 is TGTGCCAGCAGCACTCTCCAGGAGATCGCTTACGAGCAGTACTTC.

The rearrangement links TRBV11-2 to TRBJ1-1; D perhaps matches TRBD1 (5 bases). V was trimmed by 0 bases and J by 8 bases, leaving 10 bases between them. The CDR3 covers 13 residues. Germline V gene sequence: CDR1 SGHAT, CDR2 FQNNGV. This chain's CDR3 is CASSLDRQPEAFF. CDR3 coding DNA: TGTGCCAGCAGCTTAGACCGACAGCCCGAAGCTTTCTTT.

This sequence joins TRBV7-2 and TRBJ2-7; D is possibly TRBD1 or TRBD2 (5 bases each). CDR3 length: 13 amino acids. The germline V and J ends were trimmed by 1 base and 5 bases, with 9 bases remaining between them. The V gene's germline CDR1 is SGHTA and CDR2 FQGNSA. The CDR3 nucleotides are TGTGCCAGCAGCTTAGGGGGGTCCAACGAGCAGTACTTC. Amino acids: CASSLGGSNEQYF.

The V and J genes are TRBV19 and TRBJ2-2, with D possibly TRBD1 on 5 matching bases. Germline CDR1 is LNHDA and CDR2 is SQIVND (reference sequence). CDR3 length: 15 amino acids. The germline V and J ends were trimmed by 5 bases and 2 bases, with 12 bases remaining between them. In nucleotides, the CDR3 is TGTGCCAGTAGTTCCCAGGGTCTTAACACCGGGGAGCTGTTTTTT. It encodes CASSSQGLNTGELFF.

The chain links TRBV28 to TRBJ1-2, with a possible D match to TRBD1 (5 bases). CDR1 and CDR2 from the germline V gene are MDHEN and SYDVKM. This CDR3 is 15 amino acids long. V shed 6 bases and J shed 4 bases, with 18 bases lying between them. CDR3 residues: CASSPPIDSSYGYTF. CDR3 DNA sequence: TGTGCCAGCAGCCCTCCTATAGACAGCTCCTATGGCTACACCTTC.

The V call is TRBV19, the J call TRBJ2-7, with 12 bases fitting TRBD2. With 5 bases clipped from V and 7 bases from J, the junction kept 3 bases outside the gene matches. The CDR3 is 13 residues long. Germline values: CDR1 LNHDA, CDR2 SQIVND (reference sequence). CDR3 DNA sequence: TGTGCCAGTAGTCCACTAGCGGGAGGTGAGCAGTACTTC. It yields the protein CASSPLAGGEQYF.

This chain joins TRBV27 and TRBJ2-7, with 13 positions matching TRBD2. In germline, CDR1 is MNHEY, CDR2 SMNVEV (reference sequence). The CDR3 is made up of 16 amino acids. J lost 2 bases, V lost 5 bases, and 6 bases had no gene match. Here the CDR3 reads CASSPTSGGPPYEQYF. As DNA, the CDR3 is TGTGCCAGCAGTCCGACTAGCGGGGGGCCTCCCTACGAGCAGTACTTC.

The V call is TRBV6-5, the J call TRBJ1-4, with D maybe TRBD1 (5 bases). CDR1 and CDR2 from the germline V gene are MNHEY and SVGAGI. V was pared by 3 bases and J by 7 bases, with 15 bases between. The CDR3 covers 15 residues. Here the CDR3 reads CASSYNGRRGEKLFF. The CDR3 bases are TGTGCCAGCAGTTATAATGGCAGGAGGGGTGAAAAACTGTTTTTT.

The chain combines TRBV30 with TRBJ1-2; D ambiguous. Per the germline V gene, CDR1 is GTSNPN and CDR2 is SVGIG (reference sequence). The V end was cut by 2 bases, the J end by 5 bases, with 9 bases between. The CDR3 is 12 residues long. The DNA of the CDR3 is TGTGCCTGGAGTTCGGGGAGTTATGGCTACACCTTC. It codes for CAWSSGSYGYTF.

This clone has a handful of counts. V usage is TRBV5-8 and J usage is TRBJ1-5, with D hard to call. CDR3 length: 15 amino acids. CDR1 SGHTS and CDR2 YDEGEE come from the germline V gene. Trimming shortened V by 2 bases and J by 2 bases, and 11 bases separated the two germline ends. CDR3 region: CASSLRIGGNQPQHF. The CDR3 DNA reads as TGTGCCAGCAGCTTAAGGATTGGGGGCAATCAGCCCCAGCATTTT.

J is TRBJ1-3 and V is TRBV6-6, with unresolved D. This CDR3 is built from 16 residues. Germline V gene sequence: CDR1 MNHNY, CDR2 SVGAGI (reference sequence). Trimming shortened V by 2 bases and J by 0 bases, and 11 bases separated the two germline ends. CDR3 in amino acids: CASSYPGSRSGNTIYF. CDR3 sequence (DNA): TGTGCCAGCAGTTACCCCGGGAGCCGCTCTGGAAACACCATATATTTT.

This clone came up once. The chain links TRBV5-4 to TRBJ2-1, with 8 bases lining up with TRBD2. The germline gives CDR1 SGHNT, CDR2 YYREEE (reference sequence). The CDR3 contains 15 residues. V lost 2 bases, J lost 7 bases, and 8 bases stayed unmatched. CDR3 in DNA: TGTGCCAGCAGCTTATCCAGCGGGGGACCGAATGAGCAGTTCTTC. Translating gives CASSLSSGGPNEQFF.

The chain links TRBV7-2 to TRBJ2-2; tentatively, D is TRBD1 (6 bases). CDR3 length: 15 amino acids. Germline CDR1 and CDR2: SGHTA and FQGNSA. V dropped 3 bases and J dropped 4 bases, with 12 bases sitting between them. The CDR3 sequence is CASSFPTGATGELFF. The CDR3 nucleotides are TGTGCCAGCAGCTTCCCGACAGGAGCCACCGGGGAGCTGTTTTTT.